The clone carrying this T cell receptor beta chain was seen a single time. Sequenced by immunoSEQ multiplex PCR; TCRdb stores in-frame clones only, minus some. The sample has roughly 65,000 clones; approximately 84% are singletons. This sample is part of a study of technical replicates of blood from a few donors. Germline CDR1 is SGHTA and CDR2 is FQGNSA. V lost 5 bases to trimming and J lost 3 bases, with 13 bases between them. The CDR3 runs to 15 residues. The sequencing sample was made of PBMCs. The source of this sequence is a human donor in good health. Some clones in this sample may be carry-over from other donors' samples. This chain joins TRBV7-2 and TRBJ1-4; D ambiguous. The CDR3 reads CASSAVRGSNEKLFF. CDR3 in DNA: TGTGCCAGCAGCGCCGTACGAGGGTCTAATGAAAAACTGTTTTTT.